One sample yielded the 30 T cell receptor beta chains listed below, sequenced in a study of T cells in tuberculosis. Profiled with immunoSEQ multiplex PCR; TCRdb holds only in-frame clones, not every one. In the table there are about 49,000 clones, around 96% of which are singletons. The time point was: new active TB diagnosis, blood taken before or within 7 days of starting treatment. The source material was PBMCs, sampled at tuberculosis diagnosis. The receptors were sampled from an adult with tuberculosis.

The CDR3 bases are TGTGCCAGCTCACAGGGTTTACTAGGCGGCCACACAGATACGCAGTATTTT. Amino acids: CASSQGLLGGHTDTQYF. V and J are TRBV18 and TRBJ2-3; possible D gene TRBD2, 5 bases. Germline CDR1 reads KGHSH; CDR2 reads LQKENI. Trimming shortened V by 4 bases and J by 2 bases, and 19 bases separated the two germline ends. There are 17 residues in the CDR3.

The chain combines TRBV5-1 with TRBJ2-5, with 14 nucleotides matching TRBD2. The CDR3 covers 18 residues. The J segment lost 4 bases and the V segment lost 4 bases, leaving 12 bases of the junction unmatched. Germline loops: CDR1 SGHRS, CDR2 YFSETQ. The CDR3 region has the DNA TGCGCCAGCAGCCCGGGACTAGCGGGAGTTCATTACCGAGAGACCCAGTACTTC. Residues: CASSPGLAGVHYRETQYF. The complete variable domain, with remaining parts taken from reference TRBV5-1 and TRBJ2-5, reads KAGVTQTPRYLIKTRGQQVTLSCSPISGHRSVSWYQQTPGQGLQFLFEYFSETQRNKGNFPGRFSGRQFSNSRSEMNVSTLELGDSALYLCASSPGLAGVHYRETQYFGPGTRLLVL.

The CDR3 is CSVSLMGGAPGKGKNTEAFF. In DNA, the CDR3 is TGCAGCGTTTCTTTAATGGGGGGGGCGCCGGGAAAGGGGAAGAACACTGAAGCTTTCTTT. This chain joins TRBV29-1 and TRBJ1-1; the D gene is possibly TRBD1 (6 bases). Germline CDR1 is SQVTM and CDR2 is ANQGSEA. This CDR3 spans 20 amino acids. Trimming stripped 5 bases from V and 1 base from J, with 32 bases between.

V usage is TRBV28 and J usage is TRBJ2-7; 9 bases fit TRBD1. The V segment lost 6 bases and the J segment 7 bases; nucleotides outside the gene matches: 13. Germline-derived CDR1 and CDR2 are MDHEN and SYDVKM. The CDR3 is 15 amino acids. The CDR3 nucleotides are TGTGCCAGCAGAACCTCTGGACAGGGGAAGAGGGAGCAGTACTTC. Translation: CASRTSGQGKREQYF.

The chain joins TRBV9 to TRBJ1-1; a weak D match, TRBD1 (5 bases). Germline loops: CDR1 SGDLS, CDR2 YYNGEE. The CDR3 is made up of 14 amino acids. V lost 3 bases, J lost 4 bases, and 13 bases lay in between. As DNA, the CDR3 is TGTGCCAGCAGCGCAGGGATATTGTTCACTGAAGCTTTCTTT. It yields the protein CASSAGILFTEAFF.

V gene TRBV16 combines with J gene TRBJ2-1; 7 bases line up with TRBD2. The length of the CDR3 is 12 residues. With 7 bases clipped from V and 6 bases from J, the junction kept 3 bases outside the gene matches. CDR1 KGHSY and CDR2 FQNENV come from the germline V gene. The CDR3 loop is CASTPGGNEQFF. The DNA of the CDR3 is TGTGCCAGCACCCCGGGGGGCAATGAGCAGTTCTTC.

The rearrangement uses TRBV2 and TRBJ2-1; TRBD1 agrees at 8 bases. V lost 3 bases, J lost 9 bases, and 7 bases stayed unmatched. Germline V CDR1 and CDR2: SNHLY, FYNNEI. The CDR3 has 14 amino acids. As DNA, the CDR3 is TGTGCCAGCAGTGAGCAGGGGGCCTTCGGTGAGCAGTTCTTC. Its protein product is CASSEQGAFGEQFF.

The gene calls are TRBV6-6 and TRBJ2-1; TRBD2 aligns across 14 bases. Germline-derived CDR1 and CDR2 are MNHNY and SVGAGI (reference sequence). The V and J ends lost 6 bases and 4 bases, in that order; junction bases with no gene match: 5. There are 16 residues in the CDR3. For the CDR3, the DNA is TGTGCCAGCAGCCGGGGACTAGCGGGAGTTTACAATGAGCAGTTCTTC. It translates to CASSRGLAGVYNEQFF.

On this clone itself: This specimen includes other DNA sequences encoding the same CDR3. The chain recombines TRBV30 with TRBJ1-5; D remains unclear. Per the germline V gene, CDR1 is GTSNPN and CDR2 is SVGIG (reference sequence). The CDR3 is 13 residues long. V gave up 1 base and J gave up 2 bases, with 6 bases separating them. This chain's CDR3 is CAWSGGGNQPQHF. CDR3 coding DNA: TGTGCCTGGAGTGGGGGAGGCAATCAGCCCCAGCATTTT.

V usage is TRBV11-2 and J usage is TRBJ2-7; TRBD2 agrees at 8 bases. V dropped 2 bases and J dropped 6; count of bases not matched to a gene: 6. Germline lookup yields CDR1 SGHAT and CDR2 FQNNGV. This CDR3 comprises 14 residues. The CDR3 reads CASSLPLAGVEQYF. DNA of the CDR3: TGTGCCAGCAGCTTACCCCTAGCGGGCGTCGAGCAGTACTTC.

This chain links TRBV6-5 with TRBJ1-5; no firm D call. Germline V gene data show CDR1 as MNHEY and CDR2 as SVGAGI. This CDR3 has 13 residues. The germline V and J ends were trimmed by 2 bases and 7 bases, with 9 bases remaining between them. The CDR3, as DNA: TGTGCCAGCAGTTACGGAAGCGGGCAGCCCCAGCATTTT. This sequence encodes CASSYGSGQPQHF.

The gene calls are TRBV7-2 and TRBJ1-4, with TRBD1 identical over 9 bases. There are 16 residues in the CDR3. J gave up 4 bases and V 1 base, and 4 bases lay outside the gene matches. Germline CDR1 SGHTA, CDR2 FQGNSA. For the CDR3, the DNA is TGTGCCAGCAGCTTAGTGGGACAGGGAATTAATGAAAAACTGTTTTTT. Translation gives CASSLVGQGINEKLFF.

The CDR3 DNA reads as TGTGCCAGCAGCTTCGGTCCAAGCAACAATGAGCAGTTCTTC. It specifies CASSFGPSNNEQFF. The rearrangement links TRBV5-5 to TRBJ2-1; the D is unclear. Germline CDR1 and CDR2: SGHKS and YYEKEE (reference sequence). The CDR3 totals 14 residues. V was shortened by 2 bases and J by 5 bases, with 11 bases between the two germline ends.

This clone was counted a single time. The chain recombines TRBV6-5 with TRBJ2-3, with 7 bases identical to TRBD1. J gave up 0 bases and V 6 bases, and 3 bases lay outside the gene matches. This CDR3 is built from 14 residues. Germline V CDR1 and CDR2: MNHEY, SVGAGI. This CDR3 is CASRTTGSTDTQYF. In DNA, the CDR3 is TGTGCCAGCAGAACGACAGGGAGCACAGATACGCAGTATTTT.

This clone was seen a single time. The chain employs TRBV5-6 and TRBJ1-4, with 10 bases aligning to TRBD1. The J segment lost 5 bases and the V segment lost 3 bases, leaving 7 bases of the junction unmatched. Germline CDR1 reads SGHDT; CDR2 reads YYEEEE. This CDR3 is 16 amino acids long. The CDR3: CASSSRDRGPNEKLFF. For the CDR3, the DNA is TGTGCCAGCAGCTCCCGGGACAGGGGTCCCAATGAAAAACTGTTTTTT.

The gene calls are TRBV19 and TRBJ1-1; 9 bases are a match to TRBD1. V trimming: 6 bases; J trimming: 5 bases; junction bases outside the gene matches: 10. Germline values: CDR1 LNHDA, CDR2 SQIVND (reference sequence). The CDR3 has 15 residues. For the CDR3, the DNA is TGTGCCAGTAGGGGAACCGGGACAGGGAGTACTGAAGCTTTCTTT. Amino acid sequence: CASRGTGTGSTEAFF.

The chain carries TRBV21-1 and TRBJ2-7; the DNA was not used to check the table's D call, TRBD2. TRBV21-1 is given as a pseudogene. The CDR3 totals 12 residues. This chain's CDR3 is CASSKDLVQQYF. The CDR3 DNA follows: TGTGCCAGCAGCAAAGACTTGGTGCAGCAGTACTTC.

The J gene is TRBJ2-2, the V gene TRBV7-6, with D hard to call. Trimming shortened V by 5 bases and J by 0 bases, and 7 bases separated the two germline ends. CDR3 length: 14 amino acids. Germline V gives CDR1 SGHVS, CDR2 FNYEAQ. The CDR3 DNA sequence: TGTGCCAGCAGCCCTACGGCGAACACCGGGGAGCTGTTTTTT. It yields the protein CASSPTANTGELFF.

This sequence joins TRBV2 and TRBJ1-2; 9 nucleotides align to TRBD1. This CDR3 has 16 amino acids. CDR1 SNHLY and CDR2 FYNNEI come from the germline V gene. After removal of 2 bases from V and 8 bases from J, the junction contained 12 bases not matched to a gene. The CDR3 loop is CASSESRTGTGKGYTF. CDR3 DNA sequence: TGTGCCAGCAGTGAAAGTCGAACCGGGACAGGGAAAGGCTACACCTTC.

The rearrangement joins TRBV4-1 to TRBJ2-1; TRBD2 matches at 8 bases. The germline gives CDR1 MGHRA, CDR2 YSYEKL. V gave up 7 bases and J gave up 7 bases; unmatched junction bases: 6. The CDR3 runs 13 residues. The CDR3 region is CASKTSGGNEQFF. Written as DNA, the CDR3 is TGCGCCAGCAAAACTAGCGGCGGGAATGAGCAGTTCTTC.

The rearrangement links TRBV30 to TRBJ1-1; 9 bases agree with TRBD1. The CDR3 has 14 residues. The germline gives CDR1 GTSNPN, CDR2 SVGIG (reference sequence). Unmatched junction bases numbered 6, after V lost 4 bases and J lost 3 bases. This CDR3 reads CAWIWDRVDTEAFF. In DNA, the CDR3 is TGTGCCTGGATTTGGGACAGGGTGGACACTGAAGCTTTCTTT.

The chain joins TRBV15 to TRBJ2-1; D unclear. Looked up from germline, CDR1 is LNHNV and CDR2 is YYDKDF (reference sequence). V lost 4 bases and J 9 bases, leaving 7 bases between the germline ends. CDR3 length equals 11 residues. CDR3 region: CATSKGGEQFF. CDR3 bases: TGTGCCACCAGCAAAGGCGGTGAGCAGTTCTTC.

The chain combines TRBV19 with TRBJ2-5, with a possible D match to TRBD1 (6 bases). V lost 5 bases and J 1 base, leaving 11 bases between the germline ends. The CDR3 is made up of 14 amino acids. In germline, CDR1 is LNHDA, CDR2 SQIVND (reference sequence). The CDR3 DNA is TGTGCCAGTAGTCCCGGACAGACCCAAGAGACCCAGTACTTC. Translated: CASSPGQTQETQYF.

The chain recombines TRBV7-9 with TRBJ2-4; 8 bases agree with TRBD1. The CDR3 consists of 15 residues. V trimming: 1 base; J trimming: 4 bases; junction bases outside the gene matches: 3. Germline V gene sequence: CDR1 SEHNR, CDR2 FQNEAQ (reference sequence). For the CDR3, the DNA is TGTGCCAGCAGCTTAGTAACAGGGGGAAAAAACATTCAGTACTTC. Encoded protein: CASSLVTGGKNIQYF.

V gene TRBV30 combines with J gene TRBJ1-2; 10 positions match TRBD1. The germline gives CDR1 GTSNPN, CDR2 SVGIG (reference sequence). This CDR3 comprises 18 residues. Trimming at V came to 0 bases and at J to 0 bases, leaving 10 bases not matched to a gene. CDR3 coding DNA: TGTGCCTGGAGTGTGAGGACAGGGGGATTATCTACTAACTATGGCTACACCTTC. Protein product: CAWSVRTGGLSTNYGYTF.

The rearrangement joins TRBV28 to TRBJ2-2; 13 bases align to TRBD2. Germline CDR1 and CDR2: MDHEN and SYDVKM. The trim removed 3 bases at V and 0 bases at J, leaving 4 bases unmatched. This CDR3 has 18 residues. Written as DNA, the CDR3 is TGTGCCAGCAGTTTCTTGGGGACTAGCGGGACGAACACCGGGGAGCTGTTTTTT. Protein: CASSFLGTSGTNTGELFF.

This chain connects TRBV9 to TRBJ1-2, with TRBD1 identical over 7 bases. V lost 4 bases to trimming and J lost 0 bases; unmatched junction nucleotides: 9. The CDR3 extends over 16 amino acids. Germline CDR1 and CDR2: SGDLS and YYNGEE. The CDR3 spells CASSSAGGGANYGYTF. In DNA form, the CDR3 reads TGTGCCAGCAGCTCCGCAGGGGGAGGAGCTAACTATGGCTACACCTTC.

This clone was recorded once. The CDR3 spells CASSQGLAGTDTQYF. CDR3 coding DNA: TGCGCCAGCAGCCAGGGACTAGCGGGGACAGATACGCAGTATTTT. The chain recombines TRBV4-1 with TRBJ2-3; 13 nucleotides match TRBD2. The ends lost 3 bases at V and 3 bases at J; junction bases unmatched: 0. The CDR3 is 15 residues long. Germline assignment: CDR1 MGHRA and CDR2 YSYEKL.

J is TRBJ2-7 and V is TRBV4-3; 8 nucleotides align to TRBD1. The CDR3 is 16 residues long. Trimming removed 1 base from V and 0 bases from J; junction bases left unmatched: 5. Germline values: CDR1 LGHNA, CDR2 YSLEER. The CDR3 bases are TGCGCCAGCAGCCAAGTAGGACAGGGACACTCCTACGAGCAGTACTTC. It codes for CASSQVGQGHSYEQYF.

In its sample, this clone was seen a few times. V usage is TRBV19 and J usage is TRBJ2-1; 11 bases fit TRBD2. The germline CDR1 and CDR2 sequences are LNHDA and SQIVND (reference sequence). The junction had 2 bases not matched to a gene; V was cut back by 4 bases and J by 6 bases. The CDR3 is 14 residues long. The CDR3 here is CASSNSGRGNEQFF. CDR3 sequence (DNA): TGTGCCAGTAGTAATAGCGGGAGGGGCAATGAGCAGTTCTTC.